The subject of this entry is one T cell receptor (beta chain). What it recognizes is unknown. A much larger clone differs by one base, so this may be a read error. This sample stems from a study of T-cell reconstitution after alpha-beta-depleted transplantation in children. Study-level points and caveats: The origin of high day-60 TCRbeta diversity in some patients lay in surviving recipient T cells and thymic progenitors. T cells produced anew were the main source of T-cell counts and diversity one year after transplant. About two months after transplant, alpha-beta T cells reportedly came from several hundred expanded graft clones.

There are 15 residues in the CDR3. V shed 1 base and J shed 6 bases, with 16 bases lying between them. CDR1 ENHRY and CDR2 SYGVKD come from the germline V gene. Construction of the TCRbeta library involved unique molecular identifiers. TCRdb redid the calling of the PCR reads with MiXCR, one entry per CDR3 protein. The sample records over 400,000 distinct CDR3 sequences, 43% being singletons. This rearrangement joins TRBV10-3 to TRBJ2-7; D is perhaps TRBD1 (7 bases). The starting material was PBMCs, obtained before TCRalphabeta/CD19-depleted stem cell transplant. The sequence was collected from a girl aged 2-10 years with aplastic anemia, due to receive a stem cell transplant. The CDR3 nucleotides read TGTGCCATCAGTGAGTGTACAGGGGAGGTCGCCGAGCAGTACTTC. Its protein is CAISECTGEVAEQYF.